Listed below are T cell receptor beta chains from one sample, sequenced in a study of cytomegalovirus exposure and HLA in healthy donors. The data were produced by immunoSEQ multiplex PCR, yet TCRdb's version contains in-frame clones alone and is incomplete. Here the sample spans 140,000 to 150,000 clones, less than 90% being singletons. The sequenced sample was PBMCs. The receptors originated from a boy younger than 10 in good health and CMV-seronegative. Both conserved end residues are part of each CDR3. A D gene is named only where the DNA matches it firmly. Only part of the rows carry a size: once, few, many, or a class if the clone is expanded.

J	V	D	size	DNA	CDR3
TRBJ2-3	TRBV19	TRBD2	-	TGTGCCATTCTAGCGGCTAGCACAGATACGCAGTATTTT	CAILAASTDTQYF
TRBJ1-5	TRBV6-5	TRBD1	once	TGTGCCAGCGGGGGACAGAACAATCAGCCCCAGCATTTT	CASGGQNNQPQHF
TRBJ2-1	TRBV9	TRBD2	few	TGTGCCAGCAGCGTAGGCGGGCGGGGGACTTACAATGAGCAGTTCTTC	CASSVGGRGTYNEQFF
TRBJ2-3	TRBV10-3	-	-	TGTGCCATCAGTGACGAAGAGGGTATGAGCACAGATACGCAGTATTTT	CAISDEEGMSTDTQYF
TRBJ1-5	TRBV27	-	-	TGTGCCAGCAGTCCTCAGGGTCGATACCAGCCCCAGCATTTT	CASSPQGRYQPQHF
TRBJ2-7	TRBV30	-	-	TGTGCCTGGGAGAGGGCCTACGAGCAGTACTTC	CAWERAYEQYF
TRBJ2-1	TRBV19	-	-	TGTGCCAGTAGACCAGGGGCCACGGTTAATGAGCAGTTCTTC	CASRPGATVNEQFF
TRBJ2-2	TRBV2	-	-	TGTGCCAGCAGTGTAATTGGGGAGGTCTTGGGCGGGGAGCTGTTTTTT	CASSVIGEVLGGELFF
TRBJ1-6	TRBV30	TRBD1	-	TGTGCCTGCCCGGAGGGACAGCATAATTCACCCCTCCACTTT	CACPEGQHNSPLHF
TRBJ2-1	TRBV11-2	-	-	TGTGCCAGCAGCTTAGGGGCTACCCCCTACAATGAGCAGTTCTTC	CASSLGATPYNEQFF
TRBJ1-5	TRBV4-2	TRBD1	few	TGTGCCAGCAGCCGTCAAGTCAATATCCAGGGGGAAAGGGAGCCCCAGCATTTT	CASSRQVNIQGEREPQHF
TRBJ2-7	TRBV11-2	-	once	TGTGCCAGCAGCCCCCTGGGAAGGGGGAGTCCCTACGAGCAGTACTTC	CASSPLGRGSPYEQYF
TRBJ1-1	TRBV29-1	-	-	TGCAGCGCAGGACAGATGCTTGAAGCTTTCTTT	CSAGQMLEAFF
TRBJ2-7	TRBV27	TRBD1	-	TGTGCCAGCAGCCCATGGACAGGGGGCTACGAGCAGTACTTC	CASSPWTGGYEQYF
TRBJ2-7	TRBV2	-	-	TGTGCCAGCAGTGAAGTAGCGCGGCGGGTCTCCTACGAGCAGTACTTC	CASSEVARRVSYEQYF
TRBJ1-5	TRBV27	-	-	TGTGCCAGCAGTTCAAGGAGGACCTATAGCAATCAGCCCCAGCATTTT	CASSSRRTYSNQPQHF
TRBJ2-7	TRBV5-1	TRBD1	-	TGCGCCAGCAGCTTGGTGTCCGGACAGGGTATGATCTACGAGCAGTACTTC	CASSLVSGQGMIYEQYF
TRBJ1-1	TRBV5-4	-	-	TGTGCCAGCAGCCGGGGGGGGAACGTCGGCACTGAAGCTTTCTTT	CASSRGGNVGTEAFF
TRBJ2-5	TRBV27	-	-	TGTGCCAGCAGTTTTGCGGCGGGGGCGATTAAGACCCAGTACTTC	CASSFAAGAIKTQYF
TRBJ2-3	TRBV7-3	-	-	TGTGCCAGCAGCATGATACCAGGGGTCCCAGATACGCAGTATTTT	CASSMIPGVPDTQYF
TRBJ2-6	TRBV7-9	TRBD1	-	TGTGCCAATTCACCCCCCGGGACAGGGGGCGCTGGGGCCAACGTCCTGACTTTC	CANSPPGTGGAGANVLTF